The 3 T cell receptor beta chains presented below share a single source sample, sequenced in a study of blood T cell repertoires in COVID-19. Sequencing was performed with immunoSEQ multiplex PCR; in TCRdb, only in-frame clones are kept and a portion is missing. The sample yields under 200,000 clones, roughly four fifths seen once. Sequenced: peripheral blood. The receptors stem from a human donor with acute or convalescent COVID-19. The donor label of this sample is uncertain.

The chain combines TRBV10-3 with TRBJ2-5; unclear D gene. Trimming left V 0 bases short and J 2 bases short, with 7 bases between. Germline V gene sequence: CDR1 ENHRY, CDR2 SYGVKD. CDR3 length equals 14 residues. The CDR3 region has the DNA TGTGCCATCAGTGAGTCTTTAGCACAAGAGACCCAGTACTTC. Its translation: CAISESLAQETQYF.

V is TRBV2 and J is TRBJ1-4; the D is unclear. The germline V gene encodes CDR1 SNHLY and CDR2 FYNNEI. Trimming cost V 2 bases and J 3 bases, with 7 bases left between them. The CDR3 is 14 residues long. The CDR3 DNA sequence: TGTGCCAGCAGTGAACAGTCACCTAATGAAAAACTGTTTTTT. It yields the protein CASSEQSPNEKLFF.

The chain combines TRBV5-1 with TRBJ2-7; 9 bases are a match to TRBD2. V trimming: 4 bases; J trimming: 7 bases; junction bases outside the gene matches: 18. The CDR3 is made up of 17 amino acids. CDR1 and CDR2 from the germline V gene are SGHRS and YFSETQ. The CDR3 bases are TGCGCCAGCAGCCCCCTGGCGGGTAGCGGGAGTTCAGGTGAGCAGTACTTC. As protein: CASSPLAGSGSSGEQYF.